This is a list of T cell receptor beta chains from one sample in a study of T cells in Graves' hyperthyroidism and ophthalmopathy. One entry per CDR3 protein results from TCRdb running MiXCR on the multiplex PCR reads. The data hold over 500,000 distinct CDR3 sequences, with 12% to 15% observed a single time. The sequenced sample was blood. These receptors were obtained from a woman aged 35 to 49 with Graves' hyperthyroidism. Both conserved end residues are part of each CDR3. Fields, in order: clone size, J gene, V gene, D gene, CDR3 protein, CDR3 DNA. D genes are given only for firm matches. Only some rows state a clone size, as once, few, many or a class for expanded clones.

few | TRBJ2-1 | TRBV27 | NA | CASRLVQGGEQFF | TGTGCCAGCAGACTAGTCCAAGGTGGTGAGCAGTTCTTC
many | TRBJ1-2 | TRBV7-9 | NA | CASSLAKDRIYGYTF | TGTGCCAGCAGCTTAGCAAAGGACAGAATCTATGGCTACACCTTC
many | TRBJ2-4 | TRBV20-1 | TRBD1 | CSARGTGGGQNIQYF | TGCAGTGCTAGAGGGACAGGGGGAGGCCAAAACATTCAGTACTTC
many | TRBJ1-6 | TRBV11-2 | NA | CASSITGTGSPLHF | TGTGCCAGCAGCATTACGGGGACGGGATCACCCCTCCACTTT
few | TRBJ2-7 | TRBV19 | NA | CASSIDLAGAHYEQYF | TGTGCCAGTAGTATAGATCTGGCGGGCGCACACTACGAGCAGTACTTC
NA | TRBJ1-5 | TRBV19 | NA | CASSIGFGLPNQPQHF | TGTGCCAGTAGTATCGGGTTCGGCCTTCCTAATCAGCCCCAGCATTTT
many | TRBJ2-7 | TRBV11-2 | NA | CASSLVGDTYEQYF | TGTGCCAGCAGCTTAGTGGGGGATACCTACGAGCAGTACTTC
many | TRBJ2-6 | TRBV7-9 | NA | CASSLQGANVLTF | TGTGCCAGCAGCTTGCAGGGGGCCAACGTCCTGACTTTC
many | TRBJ2-1 | TRBV28 | NA | CASRWGTYNEQFF | TGTGCCTCCCGTTGGGGGACCTACAATGAGCAGTTCTTC
many | TRBJ2-1 | TRBV28 | NA | CASSLPLDYEQFF | TGTGCCAGCAGTCTGCCTTTAGATTATGAGCAGTTCTTC
few | TRBJ2-3 | TRBV10-3 | TRBD2 | CATLGLAGADTQYF | TGTGCCACCCTCGGACTAGCGGGAGCAGATACGCAGTATTTT
NA | TRBJ2-2 | TRBV5-1 | NA | CASSFATNTGELFF | TGCGCCAGCAGCTTTGCAACGAACACCGGGGAGCTGTTTTTT
many | TRBJ2-5 | TRBV5-1 | TRBD2 | CASSAQAGGASETQYF | TGCGCCAGCAGCGCGCAGGCGGGGGGCGCATCGGAGACCCAGTACTTC
NA | TRBJ2-2 | TRBV6-1 | NA | CASSERQFDTGELFF | TGTGCCAGCAGTGAAAGGCAATTCGACACCGGGGAGCTGTTTTTT
many | TRBJ2-7 | TRBV3-1 | TRBD1 | CASSLQTGTASYEQYF | TGTGCCAGCAGCCTCCAAACCGGGACAGCCTCCTACGAGCAGTACTTC
many | TRBJ1-2 | TRBV30 | TRBD1 | CAWSAQGAGGYTF | TGTGCCTGGAGTGCCCAGGGGGCAGGTGGCTACACCTTC
many | TRBJ2-3 | TRBV28 | NA | CASSRVLGGQDTQYF | TGTGCCAGCAGTCGAGTCTTGGGCGGGCAGGATACGCAGTATTTT
many | TRBJ2-1 | TRBV9 | NA | CASSVVGEIYNEQFF | TGTGCCAGCAGCGTAGTGGGGGAGATCTACAATGAGCAGTTCTTC
NA | TRBJ1-1 | TRBV7-9 | NA | CASSFSLSNTEAFF | TGTGCCAGCAGCTTTAGTCTTTCGAACACTGAAGCTTTCTTT
few | TRBJ2-1 | TRBV6-1 | TRBD1 | CASRWPGQSYNEQFF | TGTGCCAGCAGATGGCCGGGACAGTCCTACAATGAGCAGTTCTTC
many | TRBJ2-1 | TRBV27 | NA | CASSLSWTVGNEQFF | TGTGCCAGCAGTTTATCCTGGACAGTGGGCAATGAGCAGTTCTTC
few | TRBJ2-3 | TRBV4-1 | NA | CASSQDPLLGVDTQYF | TGCGCCAGCAGCCAAGACCCCCTACTAGGAGTAGATACGCAGTATTTT
few | TRBJ2-5 | TRBV25-1 | NA | CASSEYRFWEFQETQYF | TGTGCCAGCAGTGAATATCGGTTTTGGGAGTTCCAAGAGACCCAGTACTTC
many | TRBJ2-7 | TRBV9 | NA | CASSVAAASSFHEQYF | TGTGCCAGCAGCGTAGCGGCCGCAAGTTCCTTCCACGAGCAGTACTTC
few | TRBJ2-1 | TRBV24-1 | NA | CATSDLGPSNEQFF | TGTGCCACCAGTGATTTAGGGCCTTCGAATGAGCAGTTCTTC
once | TRBJ2-7 | TRBV3-1 | NA | CASSQERYEQYF | TGTGCCAGCAGCCAAGAACGTTACGAGCAGTACTTC
NA | TRBJ1-2 | TRBV7-9 | NA | CASSPADTYGYTF | TGTGCCAGCAGCCCCGCGGACACCTATGGCTACACCTTC
few | TRBJ2-5 | TRBV27 | TRBD2 | CASRSGTSGMETQYF | TGTGCCAGCAGATCCGGGACTAGCGGGATGGAGACCCAGTACTTC
few | TRBJ2-1 | TRBV7-9 | TRBD1 | CASSLIVGGAFGDETRFEQFF | TGTGCCAGCAGCTTAATCGTAGGGGGCGCTTTCGGGGACGAGACCCGGTTTGAGCAGTTCTTC
many | TRBJ1-1 | TRBV5-1 | NA | CASSLVPGNTEAFF | TGCGCCAGCAGCTTGGTCCCGGGGAACACTGAAGCTTTCTTT
many | TRBJ2-3 | TRBV20-1 | TRBD2 | CSAYGLAGGRAPDTQYF | TGCAGTGCTTACGGACTAGCGGGAGGCCGGGCCCCAGATACGCAGTATTTT
many | TRBJ1-2 | TRBV6-1 | NA | CASSDTPSYGYTF | TGTGCCAGCAGTGACACCCCGTCCTATGGCTACACCTTC
few | TRBJ1-2 | TRBV29-1 | NA | CSVEMDVTYGYTF | TGCAGCGTTGAAATGGACGTCACCTATGGCTACACCTTC
many | TRBJ1-6 | TRBV20-1 | NA | CSARVQDDSPLHF | TGCAGTGCTAGAGTCCAGGATGATTCACCCCTCCACTTT
NA | TRBJ1-5 | TRBV20-1 | NA | CSALGLPNQPQHF | TGCAGTGCGCTAGGGCTACCCAATCAGCCCCAGCATTTT
NA | TRBJ2-1 | TRBV20-1 | TRBD2 | CSARLAGTNEQFF | TGCAGTGCTAGACTAGCGGGAACCAATGAGCAGTTCTTC
few | TRBJ2-1 | TRBV6-9 | TRBD1 | CASSYYRGSGQAYNEQFF | TGTGCCAGCAGTTATTACCGGGGATCGGGACAGGCGTACAATGAGCAGTTCTTC
many | TRBJ1-2 | TRBV5-6 | NA | CASSSGFRGLGYGYTF | TGTGCCAGCAGCTCGGGGTTCAGGGGATTGGGCTATGGCTACACCTTC
many | TRBJ2-2 | TRBV7-9 | TRBD2 | CASSRTLAGVNTGELFF | TGTGCCAGCAGCCGAACACTAGCGGGAGTGAACACCGGGGAGCTGTTTTTT
many | TRBJ2-1 | TRBV20-1 | NA | CSAANAGSSYNEQFF | TGCAGTGCCGCCAACGCGGGCAGCTCCTACAATGAGCAGTTCTTC
many | TRBJ2-1 | TRBV10-3 | TRBD1 | CANSPGQGPDEQFF | TGTGCCAATAGTCCGGGACAGGGACCCGATGAGCAGTTCTTC
few | TRBJ2-7 | TRBV5-6 | TRBD1 | CASSSPGQPSYEQYF | TGTGCCAGCAGCTCCCCGGGACAGCCGTCCTACGAGCAGTACTTC
many | TRBJ2-4 | TRBV6-2/TRBV6-3 | TRBD2 | CASSPWTSGSPSKNIQYF | TGTGCCAGCAGCCCCTGGACTAGCGGGAGCCCTTCCAAAAACATTCAGTACTTC